This T cell receptor (beta chain) was recovered during a study of cytomegalovirus exposure and HLA in healthy donors. The study, taken as a whole, reports: Donors belonging to an Asian-associated ancestry cluster reportedly showed fewer N-insertions in productive TCRs than the approximately 670-donor mean, according to what a later analysis found. Earlier analysis looked at TCR beta V segments, and most were productive about 90% or about 30% of the time. In a later analysis, a missense DCLRE1C variant was linked to TCR beta V- and J-gene trimming. The study flagged some 180 TCR beta chains as cytomegalovirus-associated.

CDR1 is MGHRA, CDR2 YSYEKL, per germline. CDR3 length: 15 residues. The V gene lost 0 bases and the J gene lost 10 bases, with 16 bases spanning the gap. PCR primers comprised 60 Vbeta and 13 Jbeta primers. Measured with immunoSEQ multiplex PCR; TCRdb has only the in-frame clones, and not every one. The sample consists of under 200,000 clones, 70% to 90% of them appearing once. In regard to this clone: Its antigen is not known.

The chain uses TRBV4-1 and TRBJ2-1, with a possible D match to TRBD2 (6 bases). The receptor's source is a woman aged 18-30 years in good health and CMV-seronegative. Sequenced material: PBMCs. The CDR3: CASSQEGGVAREQFF. For the CDR3, the DNA is TGCGCCAGCAGCCAAGAGGGCGGGGTCGCACGGGAGCAGTTCTTC.